This TCR beta chain was obtained from a study of vaccination effects on CD4 cells after COVID-19. Before sequencing, viral peptide pools were used by the ViraFEST assay to expand antigen-specific CD4+ T cells. CD4+ T cell isolation took place after 10 days of culture. Recipients of the vaccine had no prior SARS-CoV-2 infection and negative nucleocapsid antibodies. The V gene lost 6 bases and the J gene lost 5 bases, with 19 bases spanning the gap. Germline CDR1 and CDR2: KGHSH and LQKENI. This CDR3 contains 15 residues. Points on this clone: Its antigen is unidentified.

Repertoires were generated with immunoSEQ multiplex PCR, while TCRdb's copy carries only in-frame clones and drops some. The sample has tens of thousands of clones; around 71% are singletons. The sequence was obtained from a human donor who received a COVID-19 vaccine. V gene TRBV18 combines with J gene TRBJ1-1, with a tentative D call TRBD1 (6 bases). The source material was CD4+ T cells from PBMCs cultured with HCoV-OC43 spike peptides, sampled before COVID-19 vaccination. The subset here: HCoV-OC43 spike overlapping peptide pool stimulation. The CDR3: CASSNFGAGATEAFF. The CDR3 DNA sequence: TGTGCCAGCTCCAACTTTGGGGCGGGGGCGACTGAAGCTTTCTTT.